A selection of T cell receptor beta chains follows, all from one sample in a study of radiation and T cells in renal cell carcinoma. Clones were read by immunoSEQ multiplex PCR, and TCRdb kept only the in-frame ones, dropping some. The table has some 16,000 clones, around 60% seen once. Sequences were derived from tumor tissue, sampled from a patient whose treatment was nephrectomy without radiotherapy. These receptor sequences come from a man between 45 and 60 years old with renal cell carcinoma. CDR3s include the opening cysteine and the closing phenylalanine or tryptophan. A D gene is named only where the DNA matches it firmly. Expanded clones are given a class, and other clones once, few, many or no size at all.

>TRBJ1-3|-|TRBV5-4|-
CASSLSQGVPGNTIYF
TGTGCCAGCAGCTTAAGTCAGGGCGTTCCTGGAAACACCATATATTTT
>TRBJ1-2|-|TRBV2|-
CASSAPVGASNYGYTF
TGTGCCAGCAGTGCACCGGTCGGGGCCTCTAACTATGGCTACACCTTC
>TRBJ2-1|-|TRBV7-8|-
CASSSRDYNEQFF
TGTGCCAGCAGCTCCCGGGATTACAATGAGCAGTTCTTC
>TRBJ2-2|TRBD1|TRBV7-9|-
CATGPGTGTTGELFF
TGTGCCACCGGTCCGGGGACAGGGACCACCGGGGAGCTGTTTTTT
>TRBJ2-3|TRBD1|TRBV25-1|-
CASSDMTGGYTQYF
TGTGCCAGCAGTGATATGACAGGGGGTTATACGCAGTATTTT
>TRBJ2-7|-|TRBV21-1|-
CASSSGTGAPREQYF
TGTGCCAGCAGCTCCGGGACAGGGGCTCCGCGCGAGCAGTACTTC
>TRBJ2-2|-|TRBV5-1|-
CASSLDKGSTGELFF
TGCGCCAGCAGCCTAGACAAGGGGTCCACCGGGGAGCTGTTTTTT
>TRBJ2-7|-|TRBV6-1|-
CASSGGRASSYEQYF
TGTGCCAGCAGTGGAGGTAGGGCGAGCTCCTACGAGCAGTACTTC
>TRBJ2-7|-|TRBV4-3|-
CASSQEAGGDSYEQYF
TGCGCCAGCAGCCAAGAGGCTGGCGGGGACTCCTACGAGCAGTACTTC
>TRBJ2-1|-|TRBV5-6|medium-sized
CASSSDINEQFF
TGTGCCAGCAGCTCGGACATCAATGAGCAGTTCTTC
>TRBJ1-3|TRBD1|TRBV5-1|medium-sized
CASSREGTAGNTIYF
TGCGCCAGCAGCAGAGAAGGGACAGCTGGAAACACCATATATTTT
>TRBJ1-2|-|TRBV4-3|large
CASSQDPTGESYGYTF
TGCGCCAGCAGCCAAGATCCCACCGGGGAGAGCTATGGCTACACCTTC
>TRBJ2-3|-|TRBV2|few
CASLRGSTDTQYF
TGTGCCAGCCTTCGAGGGAGCACAGATACGCAGTATTTT
>TRBJ2-5|TRBD2|TRBV6-5|-
CASSYSTGGQETQYF
TGTGCCAGCAGTTACTCGACGGGGGGCCAAGAGACCCAGTACTTC
>TRBJ1-2|TRBD1|TRBV4-3|-
CASSQDKGQGYGYTF
TGCGCCAGCAGCCAAGATAAGGGACAGGGCTATGGCTACACCTTC
>TRBJ2-3|TRBD1|TRBV7-2|few
CASSLRQGSTDTQYF
TGTGCCAGCAGCTTACGACAGGGTAGCACAGATACGCAGTATTTT
>TRBJ2-1|-|TRBV11-3|-
CASSLEERLWGEQFF
TGTGCCAGCAGCTTAGAAGAGCGCCTATGGGGTGAGCAGTTCTTC
>TRBJ2-7|TRBD2|TRBV2|-
CASNLVSGGTYEQYF
TGTGCCAGCAACCTTGTTAGCGGGGGGACCTACGAGCAGTACTTC
>TRBJ1-6|-|TRBV9|few
CASSLQEGNSPLHF
TGTGCCAGCAGCCTACAGGAGGGCAATTCACCCCTCCACTTT
>TRBJ1-1|-|TRBV6-5|medium-sized
CASSYSRAGEAFF
TGTGCCAGCAGTTACTCTAGGGCAGGGGAAGCTTTCTTT
>TRBJ2-6|-|TRBV2|-
CASSRWGYPGSGANVLTF
TGTGCCAGCAGTCGGTGGGGCTACCCAGGATCTGGGGCCAACGTCCTGACTTTC
>TRBJ2-1|TRBD1|TRBV30|-
CAWSVRRQGKVRDNEQFF
TGTGCCTGGAGTGTACGAAGACAGGGTAAGGTTAGGGACAATGAGCAGTTCTTC
>TRBJ2-1|TRBD1|TRBV19|once
CASNPGQGPYNEQFF
TGTGCCAGTAATCCGGGACAGGGACCCTACAATGAGCAGTTCTTC
>TRBJ1-2|-|TRBV30|-
CAWSPNSGYYGYTF
TGTGCCTGGAGTCCTAACTCAGGGTACTATGGCTACACCTTC
>TRBJ2-3|-|TRBV10-3|-
CAISEVSGHTDTQYF
TGTGCCATCAGTGAGGTTAGCGGACACACAGATACGCAGTATTTT
>TRBJ2-6|TRBD1|TRBV7-2|-
CASSLTTGRGANVLTF
TGTGCCAGCAGCCTCACGACAGGGCGGGGGGCCAACGTCCTGACTTTC
>TRBJ2-7|TRBD2|TRBV27|few
CASSLGGSGSSEQYF
TGTGCCAGCAGTTTAGGGGGTAGCGGGAGCTCCGAGCAGTACTTC
>TRBJ1-1|TRBD1|TRBV11-2|-
CASSGQGRLAEAFF
TGTGCCAGCAGCGGACAGGGGAGATTGGCTGAAGCTTTCTTT
>TRBJ2-2|-|TRBV19|-
CASSIRQGRPGELFF
TGTGCCAGTAGTATTAGGCAGGGGCGACCCGGGGAGCTGTTTTTT
>TRBJ2-7|TRBD1|TRBV5-1|-
CASSLAGSGQGYEQYF
TGCGCCAGCAGCTTGGCCGGTTCTGGACAGGGTTACGAGCAGTACTTC
>TRBJ2-6|-|TRBV11-2|-
CASSLFRAFSGANVLTF
TGTGCCAGCAGCTTGTTCAGGGCGTTCTCTGGGGCCAACGTCCTGACTTTC
>TRBJ1-4|-|TRBV5-6|-
CASSLITGTSIGGALFF
TGTGCCAGCAGCTTGATAACTGGGACATCAATAGGGGGGGCACTGTTTTTT
>TRBJ1-3|TRBD1|TRBV9|many
CASSVALVGGQGGNTIYF
TGTGCCAGCAGCGTAGCTCTTGTCGGGGGACAGGGGGGAAACACCATATATTTT
>TRBJ2-3|TRBD2|TRBV7-6|-
CASSLGEGLLDTQYF
TGTGCCAGCAGCTTAGGGGAGGGATTGTTAGATACGCAGTATTTT
>TRBJ2-7|-|TRBV30|-
CAWSEVRYEQYF
TGTGCCTGGAGTGAGGTTAGGTACGAGCAGTACTTC
>TRBJ2-5|-|TRBV5-1|-
CASSFPVRETQYF
TGCGCCAGCAGCTTCCCGGTTAGGGAGACCCAGTACTTC
>TRBJ1-2|-|TRBV7-2|-
CASSFHTTYGYTF
TGTGCCAGCAGCTTCCACACAACCTACGGCTACACCTTC
>TRBJ2-1|TRBD2|TRBV4-3|-
CASSQDWTSSVGNEQFF
TGCGCCAGCAGCCAAGATTGGACTAGCTCGGTAGGTAATGAGCAGTTCTTC
>TRBJ2-1|-|TRBV18|medium-sized
CASFDGGLYNEQFF
TGTGCCAGCTTCGACGGGGGGCTCTACAATGAGCAGTTCTTC
>TRBJ2-1|-|TRBV5-1|-
CASKGTPDNEQFF
TGCGCCAGCAAGGGGACCCCCGACAATGAGCAGTTCTTC
>TRBJ2-1|-|TRBV19|few
CASSRGLVGDEQFF
TGTGCCAGTAGTAGGGGACTGGTGGGGGATGAGCAGTTCTTC
>TRBJ2-3|-|TRBV7-3|-
CASSPLHGDTQYF
TGTGCCAGCAGCCCTCTACATGGAGATACGCAGTATTTT
>TRBJ2-5|-|TRBV7-2|-
CASSLNRETQYF
TGTGCCAGCAGTTTGAACCGGGAGACCCAGTACTTC
>TRBJ1-5|TRBD1|TRBV5-1|few
CASSLGTGTGNQPQHF
TGCGCCAGCAGCTTGGGAACCGGGACAGGCAATCAGCCCCAGCATTTT
>TRBJ2-3|-|TRBV30|-
CAWIPEDTQYF
TGTGCCTGGATCCCCGAAGATACGCAGTATTTT
>TRBJ2-3|-|TRBV4-2|-
CASVGGVSTDTQYF
TGTGCCAGCGTCGGGGGCGTTAGCACAGATACGCAGTATTTT
>TRBJ2-1|-|TRBV15|few
CATSLGLSSYNEQFF
TGTGCCACCAGCTTAGGACTGAGCTCCTACAATGAGCAGTTCTTC